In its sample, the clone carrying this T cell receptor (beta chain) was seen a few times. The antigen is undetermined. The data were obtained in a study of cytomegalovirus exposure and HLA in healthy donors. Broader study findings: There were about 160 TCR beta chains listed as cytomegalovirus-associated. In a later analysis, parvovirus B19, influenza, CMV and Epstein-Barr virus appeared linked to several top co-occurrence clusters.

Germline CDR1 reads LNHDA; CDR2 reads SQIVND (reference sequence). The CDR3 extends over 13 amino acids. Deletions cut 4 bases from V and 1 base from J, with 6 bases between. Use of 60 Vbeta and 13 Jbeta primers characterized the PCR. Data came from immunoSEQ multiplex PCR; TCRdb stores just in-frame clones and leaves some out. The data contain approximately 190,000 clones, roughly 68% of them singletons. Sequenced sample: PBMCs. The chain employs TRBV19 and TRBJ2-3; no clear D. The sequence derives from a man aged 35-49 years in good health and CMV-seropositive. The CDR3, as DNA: TGTGCCAGTAGTACAAGCGGCACAGATACGCAGTATTTT. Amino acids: CASSTSGTDTQYF.